These T cell receptor beta chains were read from a single sample in a study of blood T cell repertoires in COVID-19. Assay: immunoSEQ multiplex PCR; the TCRdb copy retains only in-frame clones and omits some. The sample holds a few hundred thousand clones; more than 70% are singletons and the top ten take around 3.9%. What was sequenced was peripheral blood. These receptor sequences come from an older woman with COVID-19, enrolled during active disease. The CDR3 runs from the conserved cysteine through the conserved F or W. The D gene is left open where the match is weak. A clone size is listed for some rows: how often the clone was seen (once, few, many), or a class if it is expanded.

abundance | j_gene | v_gene | len | d_gene | CDR3aa | CDR3nt
- | TRBJ1-5 | TRBV7-9 | 14 | TRBD1 | CASSIQGSDQPQHF | TGTGCCAGCAGCATACAGGGGTCCGATCAGCCCCAGCATTTT
- | TRBJ1-1 | TRBV7-9 | 15 | TRBD1 | CASSPGTGAYTEAFF | TGTGCCAGCAGCCCGGGGACAGGGGCCTACACTGAAGCTTTCTTT
- | TRBJ2-7 | TRBV21-1 | 16 | - | CASSKAKGDDTYEQYF | TGTGCCAGCAGCAAAGCTAAGGGGGACGATACCTACGAGCAGTACTTC
- | TRBJ1-1 | TRBV4-2 | 18 | TRBD1 | CASSQDGGTGGLNTEAFF | TGTGCCAGCAGCCAAGATGGTGGGACAGGGGGCCTTAACACTGAAGCTTTCTTT
- | TRBJ2-7 | TRBV7-2 | 15 | TRBD1 | CASSLAGTATYEQYF | TGTGCCAGCAGCTTAGCAGGGACAGCCACCTACGAGCAGTACTTC
- | TRBJ1-5 | TRBV7-2 | 15 | - | CASSLVTGSNQPQHF | TGTGCCAGCAGCTTAGTTACGGGGAGCAATCAGCCCCAGCATTTT
few | TRBJ1-1 | TRBV27 | 17 | - | CASSGRTGTFMNTEAFF | TGTGCCAGCAGTGGGAGGACGGGAACGTTCATGAACACTGAAGCTTTCTTT
once | TRBJ1-1 | TRBV9 | 13 | - | CASSVRSDGEAFF | TGTGCCAGCAGCGTCCGGAGCGACGGTGAAGCTTTCTTT
few | TRBJ1-1 | TRBV6-1 | 14 | - | CASSEAAGGTEAFF | TGTGCCAGCAGTGAAGCGGCCGGAGGGACTGAAGCTTTCTTT
- | TRBJ1-1 | TRBV5-1 | 16 | TRBD1 | CASSLTIGTVNTEAFF | TGCGCCAGCAGCTTGACCATTGGGACAGTGAACACTGAAGCTTTCTTT
- | TRBJ1-1 | TRBV20-1 | 13 | - | CSASLQGNTEAFF | TGCAGTGCTAGTTTGCAGGGGAACACTGAAGCTTTCTTT
few | TRBJ2-2 | TRBV6-2/TRBV6-3 | 11 | - | CASSTLRELFF | TGTGCCAGCAGCACCCTAAGGGAGCTGTTTTTT
- | TRBJ2-6 | TRBV5-1 | 16 | TRBD1 | CASSRGQGSGANVLTF | TGCGCCAGCAGCAGGGGACAGGGCTCTGGGGCCAACGTCCTGACTTTC
once | TRBJ1-4 | TRBV5-1 | 15 | TRBD1 | CASSTGQGINEKLFF | TGCGCCAGCAGCACAGGACAGGGGATAAATGAAAAACTGTTTTTT
- | TRBJ1-1 | TRBV29-1 | 12 | - | CSVASTESMTFF | TGCAGCGTGGCCTCGACAGAATCTATGACTTTCTTT
- | TRBJ1-6 | TRBV18 | 14 | - | CASSRDRFNSPLHF | TGTGCCAGCTCACGAGACAGGTTTAATTCACCCCTCCACTTT
- | TRBJ1-2 | TRBV5-6 | 15 | TRBD1 | CASSLSGQGSYGYTF | TGTGCCAGCAGCTTATCCGGACAGGGGAGCTATGGCTACACCTTC
- | TRBJ2-1 | TRBV5-1 | 17 | TRBD2 | CASSLVGIGGGSNEQFF | TGCGCCAGCAGCTTGGTAGGCATCGGCGGGGGGAGCAATGAGCAGTTCTTC
once | TRBJ1-4 | TRBV6-6 | 17 | TRBD1 | CASSPRGPDWANEKLFF | TGTGCCAGCAGTCCAAGGGGGCCCGATTGGGCTAATGAAAAACTGTTTTTT
once | TRBJ2-2 | TRBV4-1 | 20 | TRBD2 | CASSQQAGTSGGRHTGELFF | TGCGCCAGCAGCCAACAAGCCGGGACTAGCGGGGGGCGACACACCGGGGAGCTGTTTTTT
once | TRBJ2-7 | TRBV10-3 | 13 | - | CASTTGSPYEQYF | TGTGCCAGTACAACCGGGTCCCCCTACGAGCAGTACTTC
few | TRBJ2-5 | TRBV10-2 | 14 | TRBD1 | CASSEPGQGETQYF | TGCGCCAGCAGTGAGCCGGGACAGGGGGAGACCCAGTACTTC
- | TRBJ1-3 | TRBV3-1/TRBV3-2 | 14 | - | CASSQDGSGNTIYF | TGTGCCAGCAGCCAAGACGGCTCTGGAAACACCATATATTTT
- | TRBJ1-1 | TRBV29-1 | 13 | TRBD1 | CSVEGTGPTEAFF | TGCAGCGTTGAAGGGACAGGGCCCACTGAAGCTTTCTTT
- | TRBJ1-2 | TRBV3-1/TRBV3-2 | 16 | - | CASSQEGREFNYGYTF | TGTGCCAGCAGCCAAGAAGGTAGGGAGTTTAACTATGGCTACACCTTC
- | TRBJ2-2 | TRBV11-2 | 17 | - | CASSLDLGVANTGELFF | TGTGCCAGCAGCTTAGATCTCGGGGTCGCGAACACCGGGGAGCTGTTTTTT
- | TRBJ1-2 | TRBV28 | 13 | - | CASRTAGVYGYTF | TGTGCCAGCAGGACAGCGGGGGTGTATGGCTACACCTTC
- | TRBJ1-4 | TRBV5-5 | 15 | TRBD1 | CASRTTGGLNEKLFF | TGTGCCAGCAGAACAACAGGGGGCCTTAATGAAAAACTGTTTTTT
- | TRBJ1-5 | TRBV2 | 15 | - | CASSVHGGSGQPQHF | TGTGCCAGCAGTGTCCACGGGGGTAGCGGTCAGCCCCAGCATTTT
- | TRBJ2-5 | TRBV29-1 | 14 | - | CSVEGGGSGETQYF | TGCAGCGTTGAGGGAGGAGGGTCGGGAGAGACCCAGTACTTC
- | TRBJ1-1 | TRBV29-1 | 11 | - | CSVTRNTEAFF | TGCAGCGTCACGAGGAACACTGAAGCTTTCTTT
- | TRBJ1-1 | TRBV18 | 14 | - | CASSPPTGYGESFF | TGTGCCAGCTCACCACCGACAGGATATGGGGAATCTTTCTTT
once | TRBJ2-1 | TRBV11-2 | 15 | TRBD1 | CASSVGQGPYNEQFF | TGTGCCAGCAGCGTAGGACAGGGTCCGTACAATGAGCAGTTCTTC
- | TRBJ2-3 | TRBV19 | 16 | - | CASTSRKGGVADTQYF | TGTGCCAGTACATCGAGGAAGGGCGGGGTAGCGGATACGCAGTATTTT
- | TRBJ1-2 | TRBV6-5 | 15 | - | CASSDAAYSNYGYTF | TGTGCCAGCAGCGACGCGGCCTACTCTAACTATGGCTACACCTTC
- | TRBJ1-6 | TRBV11-2 | 14 | TRBD1 | CASSPGGVDSPLHF | TGTGCCAGCAGCCCAGGGGGAGTGGATTCACCCCTCCACTTT
- | TRBJ2-1 | TRBV7-3 | 15 | TRBD1 | CASSLPSTGKNEQFF | TGTGCCAGCAGCCTCCCGTCGACAGGGAAAAATGAGCAGTTCTTC
- | TRBJ2-4 | TRBV19 | 15 | TRBD1 | CASSPGGMTKNIQYF | TGTGCCAGTAGCCCAGGGGGTATGACCAAAAACATTCAGTACTTC
once | TRBJ2-3 | TRBV20-1 | 14 | - | CSASNGSPTDTQYF | TGCAGTGCTAGTAACGGGAGCCCCACAGATACGCAGTATTTT
- | TRBJ1-4 | TRBV20-1 | 13 | - | CSASGRRGEKLFF | TGCAGTGCTAGTGGGCGACGGGGAGAAAAACTGTTTTTT
- | TRBJ2-7 | TRBV3-1/TRBV3-2 | 14 | TRBD2 | CASSDSGGSYEQYF | TGTGCCAGCAGTGATAGCGGGGGCTCCTACGAGCAGTACTTC
few | TRBJ2-3 | TRBV18 | 14 | TRBD1 | CASSPQGVTDTQYF | TGTGCCAGCTCACCGCAGGGGGTCACAGATACGCAGTATTTT
- | TRBJ1-3 | TRBV9 | 15 | - | CASSVATGSGNTIYF | TGTGCCAGCAGCGTAGCTACCGGCTCTGGAAACACCATATATTTT
once | TRBJ2-1 | TRBV7-2 | 14 | TRBD2 | CASSPRLAGHEQFF | TGTGCCAGCAGCCCGAGACTAGCAGGCCATGAGCAGTTCTTC
- | TRBJ2-7 | TRBV5-4 | 16 | - | CASSLRGGQASYEQYF | TGTGCCAGCAGCTTGAGGGGGGGACAGGCCTCCTACGAGCAGTACTTC
- | TRBJ1-3 | TRBV7-3 | 14 | - | CASSSQGTGNTIYF | TGTGCCAGCAGCTCACAGGGTACTGGAAACACCATATATTTT
- | TRBJ1-2 | TRBV11-2 | 14 | - | CASSLGGGVYGYTF | TGTGCCAGCAGCTTAGGAGGCGGGGTCTATGGCTACACCTTC
- | TRBJ1-1 | TRBV5-4 | 13 | - | CASSLSLNTEAFF | TGTGCCAGCAGCTTGAGCCTGAACACTGAAGCTTTCTTT
- | TRBJ1-5 | TRBV4-2 | 14 | TRBD1 | CASSQGTEHQPQHF | TGTGCCAGCAGCCAGGGGACAGAACATCAGCCCCAGCATTTT
- | TRBJ2-5 | TRBV7-9 | 14 | - | CASSLSGSRETQYF | TGTGCCAGCAGCTTATCGGGGAGTCGGGAGACCCAGTACTTC